The 28 T cell receptor beta chains in this list originate from one sample, sequenced in a study of T cell responses to AZD1222 COVID-19 vaccine. This table comes from immunoSEQ multiplex PCR, and its TCRdb copy is limited to in-frame clones, with some not included. The sample yields about 130,000 clones, 92% seen once. The source was peripheral blood, collected on day 0 of AZD1222 vaccination. These receptors all come from an adult in good health.

This chain connects TRBV18 to TRBJ1-2, with 7 bases matching TRBD1. CDR1 is KGHSH, CDR2 LQKENI, per germline. Trimming at V came to 3 bases and at J to 1 base, leaving 8 bases not matched to a gene. The CDR3 is made up of 16 amino acids. The CDR3 is CASSPMGQNLNYGYTF. CDR3 DNA sequence: TGTGCCAGCTCACCTATGGGACAGAACCTTAACTATGGCTACACCTTC. Variable domain in full (rest from reference TRBV18 and TRBJ1-2): NAGVMQNPRHLVRRRGQEARLRCSPMKGHSHVYWYRQLPEEGLKFMVYLQKENIIDESGMPKERFSAEFPKEGPSILRIQQVVRGDSAAYFCASSPMGQNLNYGYTFGSGTRLTVV.

This clone has just a few counts. V gene TRBV29-1 combines with J gene TRBJ1-3; the match to TRBD1 covers 9 bases. The CDR3 has 14 residues. The V gene end was trimmed by 6 bases and the J gene end by 3 bases; junction bases not matched to a gene: 6. CDR1 is SQVTM, CDR2 ANQGSEA, per germline. CDR3 coding DNA: TGCAGCGTGATACAGGGGGCCGGTGGAAACACCATATATTTT. As protein: CSVIQGAGGNTIYF.

This clone is a singleton in its sample. This chain connects TRBV6-2 or TRBV6-3 to TRBJ1-2; D is uncertain. Trimming pared 2 bases from V and 3 bases from J, leaving 10 bases between. This CDR3 is built from 14 residues. CDR1 MNHEY and CDR2 SVGEGT come from the germline V gene. The CDR3 DNA reads as TGTGCCAGCAGTTACAGGGTGCGAGACTATGGCTACACCTTC. Protein: CASSYRVRDYGYTF.

The rearrangement uses TRBV7-2 and TRBJ2-2; tentatively, D is TRBD1 (5 bases). The germline V gene encodes CDR1 SGHTA and CDR2 FQGNSA. With 4 bases removed from V and 4 bases from J, the gap between germline ends came to 10 bases. This CDR3 region has 14 residues. In nucleotides, the CDR3 is TGTGCCAGCAGCTCCGGACAAGTCACCGGGGAGCTGTTTTTT. Translated, it gives CASSSGQVTGELFF.

The chain employs TRBV11-2 and TRBJ2-2; D is unresolved. Germline lookup yields CDR1 SGHAT and CDR2 FQNNGV. The germline V and J ends were trimmed by 5 bases and 6 bases, with 13 bases remaining between them. This CDR3 is 14 amino acids long. The CDR3 nucleotides are TGTGCCAGCAGCCCTGTTGCATTCTCCGGGGAGCTGTTTTTT. This sequence encodes CASSPVAFSGELFF.

This chain joins TRBV2 and TRBJ2-3, with 9 bases lining up with TRBD2. After removal of 6 bases from V and 1 base from J, the junction contained 8 bases not matched to a gene. Germline V lookup: CDR1 SNHLY, CDR2 FYNNEI. This CDR3 comprises 16 residues. The CDR3 DNA follows: TGTGCCAGCAGCATGGAGGTAGCGGGGGGCACAGATACGCAGTATTTT. Its protein product is CASSMEVAGGTDTQYF.

V is TRBV15 and J is TRBJ2-3; 8 bases line up with TRBD1. Germline values: CDR1 LNHNV, CDR2 YYDKDF (reference sequence). Losses at the gene ends were 1 base for V and 1 base for J; bases not matched to a gene: 4. CDR3 size: 16 residues. CDR3 loop: CATSRGQGFRTDTQYF. The DNA for the CDR3 is TGTGCCACCAGCAGAGGACAGGGGTTCCGCACAGATACGCAGTATTTT.

The chain uses TRBV5-6 and TRBJ1-6; 10 positions match TRBD1. V lost 2 bases and J lost 9; bases outside the gene matches: 5. CDR1 and CDR2 from the germline V gene are SGHDT and YYEEEE. The CDR3 sequence is 15 residues long. The CDR3 is CASSLDRGLSSPLHF. CDR3 coding DNA: TGTGCCAGCAGCTTAGACAGGGGGCTGAGTTCACCCCTCCACTTT.

The chain couples TRBV10-3 to TRBJ2-3, with 10 bases that match TRBD1. CDR1 is ENHRY and CDR2 is SYGVKD in the germline V gene. This CDR3 is built from 16 residues. The V and J ends lost 1 base and 3 bases, in that order; junction bases with no gene match: 4. CDR3 residues: CAISEWGQGRTDTQYF. In nucleotides, the CDR3 is TGTGCCATCAGTGAGTGGGGACAGGGGAGGACAGATACGCAGTATTTT.

The V call is TRBV24-1, the J call TRBJ2-3; 10 bases line up with TRBD1. V gave up 4 bases and J gave up 2 bases; unmatched junction bases: 2. CDR1 KGHDR and CDR2 SFDVKD come from the germline V gene. The CDR3 runs to 15 residues. The chain's CDR3 is CATSEGTGVTDTQYF. CDR3 sequence (DNA): TGTGCCACCAGTGAGGGGACAGGGGTCACAGATACGCAGTATTTT.

The gene calls are TRBV10-3 and TRBJ1-1; perhaps TRBD1 as D (6 bases). The CDR3 extends over 13 amino acids. CDR1 is ENHRY and CDR2 is SYGVKD in the germline V gene. Trimming removed 3 bases from V and 4 bases from J, with 9 bases in between. CDR3 region: CAISDSRGTEAFF. The CDR3 DNA is TGTGCCATCAGTGACTCCAGGGGCACTGAAGCTTTCTTT.

The rearrangement joins TRBV7-2 to TRBJ1-5, with D unresolved. Germline CDR1 and CDR2: SGHTA and FQGNSA. The length of the CDR3 is 15 residues. Deletions cut 1 base from V and 0 bases from J, with 7 bases between. The CDR3 sequence: CASSLVGLSNQPQHF. CDR3 nucleotide sequence: TGTGCCAGCAGCTTAGTTGGGCTTAGCAATCAGCCCCAGCATTTT.

This chain joins TRBV25-1 and TRBJ1-2; D is perhaps TRBD1 (5 bases). Germline V gene data show CDR1 as MGHDK and CDR2 as SYGVNS. V was cut by 2 bases and J by 7 bases, with 11 bases left in between. The CDR3 runs to 13 residues. The CDR3 DNA reads as TGTGCCAGCAGTGAAGCGGACGGGGCTGGCTACACCTTC. Protein: CASSEADGAGYTF.

The chain carries TRBV2 and TRBJ2-5, with D tentatively TRBD2 (5 bases). The CDR3 totals 14 residues. V was trimmed by 5 bases and J by 1 base, leaving 11 bases between them. Per germline, CDR1 SNHLY and CDR2 FYNNEI. For the CDR3, the DNA is TGTGCCAGCAGTTCCGGACTGGGCCAAGAGACCCAGTACTTC. Translation gives CASSSGLGQETQYF.

The genes are TRBV12-5 and TRBJ2-1; D gene unclear. Trimming stripped 0 bases from V and 8 bases from J, with 11 bases between. The CDR3 is 14 residues long. CDR1 and CDR2 from the germline V gene are LGHNT and FRNRAP. This CDR3 is CASGLVQKGHEQFF. The DNA for the CDR3 is TGTGCTAGTGGTTTGGTACAAAAGGGCCATGAGCAGTTCTTC.

The chain recombines TRBV6-2 or TRBV6-3 with TRBJ2-7, with D perhaps assigned TRBD1 or TRBD2 (6 bases each). This CDR3 is built from 13 residues. The V and J ends lost 6 bases and 4 bases respectively, with 13 bases between them. The germline V gene has CDR1 MNHEY and CDR2 SVGEGT. The CDR3 is CASSTGDMYEQYF. As DNA, the CDR3 is TGTGCCAGCAGCACGGGGGACATGTACGAGCAGTACTTC.

This rearrangement joins TRBV7-8 to TRBJ2-5, with 9 positions matching TRBD1. CDR1 is SGHVS, CDR2 FQNEAQ, per germline. CDR3 length: 15 amino acids. Losses at the gene ends were 5 bases for V and 4 bases for J; bases not matched to a gene: 8. CDR3 residues: CASSASGTGRETQYF. The CDR3 nucleotides read TGTGCCAGCAGCGCTTCCGGGACAGGGAGAGAGACCCAGTACTTC.

The V and J genes are TRBV7-6 and TRBJ2-1, with D tentatively TRBD2 (6 bases). The V gene's germline CDR1 is SGHVS and CDR2 FNYEAQ. The CDR3 is made up of 17 amino acids. Trimming shortened V by 2 bases and J by 2 bases, and 16 bases separated the two germline ends. In DNA form, the CDR3 reads TGTGCCAGCAGCTTACGGCACATAGCGGTTACCTACAATGAGCAGTTCTTC. Translation gives CASSLRHIAVTYNEQFF.

The V call is TRBV7-2, the J call TRBJ2-7, with a weak D call TRBD1 (6 bases). Per germline, CDR1 SGHTA and CDR2 FQGNSA. Between the trimmed V and J ends, which lost 3 bases and 6 bases, there was a span of 15 bases. This CDR3 has 14 residues. As DNA, the CDR3 is TGTGCCAGCAGCTTTCTCGACAGGATGGGCGAGCAGTACTTC. Amino acids: CASSFLDRMGEQYF. The full variable domain, completed using reference TRBV7-2 and TRBJ2-7, is GAGVSQSPSNKVTEKGKDVELRCDPISGHTALYWYRQSLGQGLEFLIYFQGNSAPDKSGLPSDRFSAERTGGSVSTLTIQRTQQEDSAVYLCASSFLDRMGEQYFGPGTRLTVT.

In this sample, this clone turned up a few times. This chain uses TRBV21-1 with TRBJ1-5. TRBV21-1 is a recognized pseudogene. This CDR3 region has 15 residues. For the CDR3, the DNA is TGTGCCAGCAGCAAAATTAAGGGTGGGGAGCAGCCCCAGCATTTT. It encodes CASSKIKGGEQPQHF.

This chain links TRBV19 with TRBJ2-7; D is undetermined. Per the germline V gene, CDR1 is LNHDA and CDR2 is SQIVND (reference sequence). CDR3 length: 13 amino acids. Trimming stripped 3 bases from V and 3 bases from J, with 9 bases between. Here the CDR3 reads CASSISGFYEQYF. In nucleotides, the CDR3 is TGTGCCAGTAGTATTTCGGGCTTCTACGAGCAGTACTTC.

This clone was seen a handful of times. This sequence joins TRBV5-8 and TRBJ2-7, with D hard to call. Trimming pared 1 base from V and 2 bases from J, leaving 13 bases between. The germline V gene encodes CDR1 SGHTS and CDR2 YDEGEE. The CDR3 is made up of 15 amino acids. In DNA, the CDR3 is TGTGCCAGCAGCTTGATTGTCGGAATCCCCTACGAGCAGTACTTC. It codes for CASSLIVGIPYEQYF.

The CDR3 DNA follows: TGCGCCAGCAGCGGGGACAGTAACACAGATACGCAGTATTTT. Translation: CASSGDSNTDTQYF. This chain connects TRBV5-1 to TRBJ2-3; 7 bases fit TRBD1. CDR1 is SGHRS and CDR2 is YFSETQ in the germline V gene. Trimming removed 4 bases from V and 2 bases from J; junction bases left unmatched: 4. The CDR3 has 14 residues.

In its sample, this clone was seen once. The V call is TRBV18, the J call TRBJ2-6; D gene uncertain. The germline V and J ends were trimmed by 0 bases and 9 bases, with 12 bases remaining between them. The CDR3 is 15 amino acids. Germline CDR1 and CDR2: KGHSH and LQKENI. The CDR3 sequence is CASSPPSRQGNVLTF. The CDR3, as DNA: TGTGCCAGCTCACCACCGTCCAGGCAAGGCAACGTCCTGACTTTC.

CDR3 sequence: CASSLLLVDGYTYEQYF. CDR3 nucleotides: TGTGCCAGCAGCCTACTTTTGGTGGACGGTTACACCTACGAGCAGTACTTC. The chain uses TRBV7-6 and TRBJ2-7; D call uncertain. Germline assignment: CDR1 SGHVS and CDR2 FNYEAQ. The CDR3 loop spans 17 amino acids. V was clipped by 5 bases and J by 2 bases, with 22 bases between them.

In nucleotides, the CDR3 is TGTGCCAGCAGCATAGCTCCCGTGGGTGGAAACACCATATATTTT. This sequence encodes CASSIAPVGGNTIYF. V gene TRBV5-4 combines with J gene TRBJ1-3, with no clear D. The CDR3 sequence is 15 residues long. V was cut by 4 bases and J by 3 bases, with 14 bases left in between. Per germline, CDR1 SGHNT and CDR2 YYREEE (reference sequence).

The chain carries TRBV20-1 and TRBJ2-3, with D unclear. V was trimmed by 5 bases and J by 7 bases, leaving 10 bases between them. In germline, CDR1 is DFQATT, CDR2 SNEGSKA (reference sequence). The CDR3 consists of 11 residues. The CDR3 DNA sequence: TGCAGTGCTGCAGATCATTATACGCAGTATTTT. This gives the protein CSAADHYTQYF.

The count of this clone is one. CDR3 sequence (DNA): TGTGCCAGTAGTAGTTCAGGTGCCTACGAGCAGTACTTC. Translation: CASSSSGAYEQYF. This chain connects TRBV19 to TRBJ2-7; D is ambiguous. Germline lookup yields CDR1 LNHDA and CDR2 SQIVND (reference sequence). V lost 4 bases to trimming and J lost 2 bases, with 9 bases between them. The length of the CDR3 is 13 residues.